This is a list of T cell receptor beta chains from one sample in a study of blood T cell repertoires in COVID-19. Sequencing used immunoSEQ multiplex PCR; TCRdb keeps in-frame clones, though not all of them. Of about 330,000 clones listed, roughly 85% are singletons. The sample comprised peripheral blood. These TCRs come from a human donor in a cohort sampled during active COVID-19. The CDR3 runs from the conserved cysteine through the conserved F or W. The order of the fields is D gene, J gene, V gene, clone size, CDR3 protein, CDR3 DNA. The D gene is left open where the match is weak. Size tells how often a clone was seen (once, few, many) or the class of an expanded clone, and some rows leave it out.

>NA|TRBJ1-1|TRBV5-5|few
CASSLASFDTEAFF
TGTGCCAGCAGCTTGGCGAGTTTCGACACTGAAGCTTTCTTT
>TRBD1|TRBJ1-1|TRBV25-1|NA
CASSADRGHTEAFF
TGTGCCAGCAGTGCGGACAGGGGCCACACTGAAGCTTTCTTT
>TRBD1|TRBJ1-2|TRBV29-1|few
CSARGTGNLGYGYTF
TGCAGCGCACGCGGGACAGGGAATCTAGGCTATGGCTACACCTTC
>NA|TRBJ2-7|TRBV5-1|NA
CASSLYSYEQYF
TGCGCCAGCAGCTTGTACAGCTACGAGCAGTACTTC
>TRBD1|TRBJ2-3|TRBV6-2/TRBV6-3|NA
CASSYWDRFFTDTQYF
TGTGCCAGCAGTTACTGGGACAGGTTTTTCACAGATACGCAGTATTTT
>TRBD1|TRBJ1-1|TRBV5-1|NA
CASSFHRGNTEAFF
TGCGCCAGCAGCTTCCACAGGGGGAACACTGAAGCTTTCTTT
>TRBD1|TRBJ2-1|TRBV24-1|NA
CATSDDRGSYNEQFF
TGTGCCACCAGTGATGACAGGGGGTCCTACAATGAGCAGTTCTTC
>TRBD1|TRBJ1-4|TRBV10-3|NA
CAISSGTVNEKLFF
TGTGCCATCAGTTCCGGGACAGTTAATGAAAAACTGTTTTTT
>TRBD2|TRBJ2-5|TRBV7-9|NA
CASSLDPSGITQETQYF
TGTGCCAGCAGCTTAGATCCTAGCGGGATAACACAAGAGACCCAGTACTTC
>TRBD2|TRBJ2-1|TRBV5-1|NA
CASRLLAASYNEQFF
TGCGCCAGCAGGCTACTAGCGGCCTCCTACAATGAGCAGTTCTTC
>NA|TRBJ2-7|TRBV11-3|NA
CASSLGQGPYEQYF
TGTGCCAGCAGCTTGGGGCAGGGGCCCTACGAGCAGTACTTC
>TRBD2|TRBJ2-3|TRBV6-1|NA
CASSEWAGGLTDTQYF
TGTGCCAGCAGTGAATGGGCGGGGGGGCTCACAGATACGCAGTATTTT
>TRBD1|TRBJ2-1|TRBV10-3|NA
CAITDRERNEQFF
TGTGCCATCACTGACAGGGAACGAAATGAGCAGTTCTTC
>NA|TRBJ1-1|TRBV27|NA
CASGYYFGTEAFF
TGTGCCAGCGGTTACTACTTCGGCACTGAAGCTTTCTTT
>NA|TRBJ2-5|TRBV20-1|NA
CSASVAGQETQYF
TGCAGTGCTAGTGTGGCAGGACAAGAGACCCAGTACTTC
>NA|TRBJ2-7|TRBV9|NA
CASSVPRQWSYEQYF
TGTGCCAGCAGCGTACCACGACAATGGTCCTACGAGCAGTACTTC
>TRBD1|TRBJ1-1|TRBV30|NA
CAWIDGRGKAFF
TGTGCCTGGATAGACGGCAGGGGGAAAGCTTTCTTT
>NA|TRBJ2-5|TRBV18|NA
CASSSSTGLQETQYF
TGTGCCAGCTCCTCATCCACAGGGCTCCAAGAGACCCAGTACTTC
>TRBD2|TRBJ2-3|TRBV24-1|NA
CATSVSGVSTDTQYF
TGTGCCACCAGTGTAAGCGGGGTAAGCACAGATACGCAGTATTTT
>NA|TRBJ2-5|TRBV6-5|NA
CASNRTPAQETQYF
TGTGCCAGCAATAGGACTCCGGCCCAAGAGACCCAGTACTTC
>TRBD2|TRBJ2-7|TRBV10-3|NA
CAIGGAGDSYEQYF
TGTGCCATCGGAGGTGCGGGGGACTCCTACGAGCAGTACTTC
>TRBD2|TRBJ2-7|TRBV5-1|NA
CASTDTRGGATYEQYF
TGCGCCAGCACCGACACGCGCGGGGGGGCTACGTACGAGCAGTACTTC
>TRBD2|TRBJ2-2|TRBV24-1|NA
CATSREGGTGELFF
TGTGCCACCTCTAGGGAGGGAGGCACCGGGGAGCTGTTTTTT
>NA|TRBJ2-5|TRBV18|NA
CASSPSQRAETQYF
TGTGCCAGCTCACCGTCCCAGCGGGCGGAGACCCAGTACTTC
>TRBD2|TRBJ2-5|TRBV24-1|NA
CATSERGGQETQYF
TGTGCCACCAGTGAGCGGGGGGGACAAGAGACCCAGTACTTC
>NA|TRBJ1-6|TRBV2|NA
CASSPTDRNYNSPLHF
TGTGCCAGCAGCCCCACCGACAGGAACTATAATTCACCCCTCCACTTT
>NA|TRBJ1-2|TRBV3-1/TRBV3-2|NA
CASSQGGIYGYTF
TGTGCCAGCAGCCAAGGCGGGATCTATGGCTACACCTTC
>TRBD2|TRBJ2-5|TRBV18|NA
CASSPGGLIETQYF
TGTGCCAGCTCACCCGGGGGACTAATAGAGACCCAGTACTTC
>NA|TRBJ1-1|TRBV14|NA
CASSPQVFHEAFF
TGTGCCAGCAGCCCTCAGGTCTTCCACGAAGCTTTCTTT
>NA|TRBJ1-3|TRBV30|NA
CAWSKKKGGSGNTIYF
TGTGCCTGGAGTAAAAAAAAGGGAGGCTCTGGAAACACCATATATTTT
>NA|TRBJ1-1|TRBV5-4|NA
CASSLRTGGVEAFF
TGTGCCAGCAGCCTTCGAACGGGGGGTGTTGAAGCTTTCTTT
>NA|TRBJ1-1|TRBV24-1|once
CATNDYKNPNTEAFF
TGTGCCACCAACGATTACAAGAACCCGAACACTGAAGCTTTCTTT
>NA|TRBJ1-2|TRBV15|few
CATSRGTGYGYTF
TGTGCCACCAGCAGGGGAACAGGTTATGGCTACACCTTC
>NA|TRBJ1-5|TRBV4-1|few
CASSLASGGQPQHF
TGCGCCAGCAGCCTAGCAAGTGGAGGCCAGCCCCAGCATTTT
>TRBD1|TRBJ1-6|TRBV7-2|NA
CASSSGDSRNSPLHF
TGTGCCAGCAGCTCGGGGGACAGCCGGAATTCACCCCTCCACTTT
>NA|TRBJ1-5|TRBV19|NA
CASSSGLNQPQHF
TGTGCCAGTAGCTCGGGACTCAATCAGCCCCAGCATTTT
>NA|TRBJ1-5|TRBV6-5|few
CASSQGISQPQHF
TGTGCCAGCAGCCAGGGAATAAGTCAGCCCCAGCATTTT
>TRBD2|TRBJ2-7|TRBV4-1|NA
CASSELNSGIYEQYF
TGCGCCAGCAGCGAACTTAACAGCGGGATTTACGAGCAGTACTTC
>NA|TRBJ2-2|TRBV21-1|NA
CASDPRDTGELFF
TGTGCCAGCGACCCCAGGGACACCGGGGAGCTGTTTTTT
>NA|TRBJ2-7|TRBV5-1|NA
CASSTATVAPYEQYF
TGCGCCAGCAGCACAGCGACAGTTGCCCCCTACGAGCAGTACTTC
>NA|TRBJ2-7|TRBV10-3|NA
CAISREEVYEQYF
TGTGCCATCAGTCGGGAAGAAGTCTACGAGCAGTACTTC
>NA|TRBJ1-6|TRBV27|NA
CASSLEGTLNSPLHF
TGTGCCAGCAGTTTAGAAGGGACACTTAATTCACCCCTCCACTTT
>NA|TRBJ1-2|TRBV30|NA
CAWTGGSNYGYTF
TGTGCCTGGACGGGGGGGAGTAACTATGGCTACACCTTC
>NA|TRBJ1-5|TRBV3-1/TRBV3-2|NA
CASSQDGAANQPQHF
TGTGCCAGCAGCCAAGATGGGGCAGCGAATCAGCCCCAGCATTTT
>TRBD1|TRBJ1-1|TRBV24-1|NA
CATTDRGNTEAFF
TGTGCCACCACAGACAGGGGGAACACTGAAGCTTTCTTT
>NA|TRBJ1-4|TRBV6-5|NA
CASGAATNEKLFF
TGTGCCAGCGGGGCGGCTACTAATGAAAAACTGTTTTTT
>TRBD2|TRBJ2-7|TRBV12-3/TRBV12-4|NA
CASTRRGVEQYF
TGTGCCAGCACCCGGCGGGGGGTCGAGCAGTACTTC
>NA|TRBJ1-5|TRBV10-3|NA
CAISDRVNQPQHF
TGTGCCATCAGTGACAGGGTCAATCAGCCCCAGCATTTT
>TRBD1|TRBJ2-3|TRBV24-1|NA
CATSGPQTGTDTQYF
TGTGCCACCAGTGGCCCCCAGACAGGGACAGATACGCAGTATTTT
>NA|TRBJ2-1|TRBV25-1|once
CASSDSPYRTATYNEQFF
TGTGCCAGCAGTGATTCTCCTTACAGGACAGCCACCTACAATGAGCAGTTCTTC
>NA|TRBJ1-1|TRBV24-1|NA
CATSDRGRTNTEAFF
TGTGCCACCAGTGATCGAGGGCGGACGAACACTGAAGCTTTCTTT
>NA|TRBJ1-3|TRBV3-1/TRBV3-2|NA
CASSPTDRSGNTIYF
TGTGCCAGCAGCCCCACGGACAGATCGGGAAACACCATATATTTT
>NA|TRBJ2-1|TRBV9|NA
CASSGLNEQFF
TGTGCCAGCAGCGGTCTCAATGAGCAGTTCTTC
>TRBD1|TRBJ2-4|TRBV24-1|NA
CATSEHGTAIQYF
TGTGCCACCAGTGAACACGGGACAGCGATACAGTACTTC
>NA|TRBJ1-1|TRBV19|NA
CASKPASRVETEAFF
TGTGCCAGTAAACCGGCAAGCAGGGTAGAAACTGAAGCTTTCTTT
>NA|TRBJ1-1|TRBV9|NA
CASRATGPYTEAFF
TGTGCCAGCAGGGCCACAGGGCCTTACACTGAAGCTTTCTTT
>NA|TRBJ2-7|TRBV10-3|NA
CAISGSESYEQYF
TGTGCCATCAGTGGTAGCGAATCCTACGAGCAGTACTTC
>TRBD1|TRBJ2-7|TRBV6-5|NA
CASSIRDRSYEQYF
TGTGCCAGCAGTATCCGGGACAGGTCCTACGAGCAGTACTTC
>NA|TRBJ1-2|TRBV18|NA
CASSPQGIWGSSYGYTF
TGTGCCAGCTCACCACAGGGAATCTGGGGCAGTAGCTATGGCTACACCTTC
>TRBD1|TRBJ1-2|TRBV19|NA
CASSSKGGENYGYTF
TGTGCCAGTAGTTCTAAAGGGGGCGAGAACTATGGCTACACCTTC